The 6 T cell receptor beta chains presented below share a single source sample, sequenced in a study of T cell responses to AZD1222 COVID-19 vaccine (dated by TCRdb to about 2021). Library preparation used the immunoSEQ multiplex PCR assay. TCRdb's version of the immuneACCESS table is confined to in-frame rearrangements and falls short of the full clone set. An unresolved V gene accounts for under half of the shortfall where checked; the remainder is of unknown origin. Across this sample there are more than 70,000 clones, with about 86% seen only once. The ten largest clonotypes hold more than 6% of the sample. The time point tag for this specimen amounts to: baseline before first vaccination. The input for sequencing was peripheral blood, taken on day 0 of AZD1222 vaccination. The receptors shown here come from an adult in good health.

This chain connects TRBV11-2 to TRBJ1-4, with a possible D match to TRBD1 (5 bases). With 1 base removed from V and 8 bases from J, the gap between germline ends came to 8 bases. Germline V CDR1 and CDR2: SGHAT, FQNNGV. The length of the CDR3 is 13 residues. CDR3 in DNA: TGTGCCAGCAGCTTAGGGCAGGGCGAAAAACTGTTTTTT. Translation gives CASSLGQGEKLFF.

The CDR3, as DNA: TGTGCCAGCAGTTTACTCGGCAGCCCGAATAATTCACCCCTCCACTTT. Protein: CASSLLGSPNNSPLHF. This chain joins TRBV28 and TRBJ1-6; D not resolved. CDR1 MDHEN and CDR2 SYDVKM come from the germline V gene. The CDR3 runs to 16 residues. V was clipped by 2 bases and J by 5 bases, with 13 bases between them.

This clone was counted a few times. CDR3 coding DNA: TGTGCCAGCAGCTACACTAGCGGGAGCCGAAATGAGCAGTTCTTC. Encoded protein: CASSYTSGSRNEQFF. The chain employs TRBV13 and TRBJ2-1; 11 bases are a match to TRBD2. The V and J ends lost 4 bases and 7 bases, in that order; junction bases with no gene match: 6. This CDR3 is built from 15 residues. Germline V lookup: CDR1 PRHDT, CDR2 FYEKMQ (reference sequence).

CDR3 residues: CASSPPGRRDTGELFF. The CDR3 DNA sequence: TGTGCCAGCAGTCCGCCAGGGCGGAGGGACACCGGGGAGCTGTTTTTT. V usage is TRBV25-1 and J usage is TRBJ2-2, with D possibly being TRBD2 (6 bases). The germline V and J ends were trimmed by 5 bases and 3 bases, with 16 bases remaining between them. CDR1 is MGHDK and CDR2 is SYGVNS in the germline V gene. CDR3 length: 16 residues.

A few counts support this clone. The V and J genes are TRBV5-1 and TRBJ2-7; no definite D call. The CDR3 sequence is 14 residues long. Trimming shortened V by 0 bases and J by 7 bases, and 14 bases separated the two germline ends. Germline CDR1 and CDR2: SGHRS and YFSETQ. The CDR3 protein is CASSLDLRVGEQYF. Written as DNA, the CDR3 is TGCGCCAGCAGCTTGGACCTACGGGTCGGGGAGCAGTACTTC.

The chain uses TRBV6-6 and TRBJ2-1; D uncertain. The CDR3 is 15 amino acids. Trimming left V 2 bases short and J 6 bases short, with 14 bases between. Germline assignment: CDR1 MNHNY and CDR2 SVGAGI (reference sequence). The CDR3 loop is CASSYGDVVSNEQFF. In DNA form, the CDR3 reads TGTGCCAGCAGTTACGGGGATGTGGTTTCCAATGAGCAGTTCTTC.